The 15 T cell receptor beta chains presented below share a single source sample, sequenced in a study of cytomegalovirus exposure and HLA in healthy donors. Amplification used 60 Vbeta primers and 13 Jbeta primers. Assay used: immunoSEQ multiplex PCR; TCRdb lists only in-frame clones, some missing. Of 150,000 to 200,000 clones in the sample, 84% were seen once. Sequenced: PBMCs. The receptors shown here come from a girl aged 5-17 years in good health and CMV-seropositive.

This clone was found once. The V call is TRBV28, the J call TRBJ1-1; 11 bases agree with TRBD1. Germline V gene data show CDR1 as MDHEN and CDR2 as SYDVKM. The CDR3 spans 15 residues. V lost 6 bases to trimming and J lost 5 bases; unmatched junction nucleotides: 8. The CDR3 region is CASRRTGGAGTEAFF. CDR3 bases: TGTGCCAGCAGAAGGACAGGGGGCGCGGGGACTGAAGCTTTCTTT.

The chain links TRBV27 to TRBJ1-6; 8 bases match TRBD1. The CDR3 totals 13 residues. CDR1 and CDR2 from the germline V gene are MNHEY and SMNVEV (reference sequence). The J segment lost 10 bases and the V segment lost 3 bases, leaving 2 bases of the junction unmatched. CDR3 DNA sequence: TGTGCCAGCAGTTTGACAGGGGTCTCACCCCTCCACTTT. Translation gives CASSLTGVSPLHF.

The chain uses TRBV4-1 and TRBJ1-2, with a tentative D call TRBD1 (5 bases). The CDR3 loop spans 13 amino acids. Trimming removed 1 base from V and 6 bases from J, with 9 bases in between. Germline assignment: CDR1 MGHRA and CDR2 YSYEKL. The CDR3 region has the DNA TGCGCCAGCAGCCAAGCGCAGGGTGATGGCTACACCTTC. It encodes CASSQAQGDGYTF.

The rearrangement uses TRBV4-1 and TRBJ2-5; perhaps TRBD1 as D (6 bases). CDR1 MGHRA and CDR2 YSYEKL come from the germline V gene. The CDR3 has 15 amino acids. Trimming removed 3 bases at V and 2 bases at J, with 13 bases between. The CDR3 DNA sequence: TGCGCCAGCAGCCAGAGAACAGGGAGACAAGAGACCCAGTACTTC. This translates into CASSQRTGRQETQYF.

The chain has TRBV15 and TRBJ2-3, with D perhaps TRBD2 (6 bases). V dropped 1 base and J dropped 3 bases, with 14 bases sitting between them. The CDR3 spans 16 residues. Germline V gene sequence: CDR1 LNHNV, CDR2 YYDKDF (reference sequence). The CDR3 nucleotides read TGTGCCACCAGCAGAGGGAGGGGCCCAAAAACAGATACGCAGTATTTT. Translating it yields CATSRGRGPKTDTQYF.

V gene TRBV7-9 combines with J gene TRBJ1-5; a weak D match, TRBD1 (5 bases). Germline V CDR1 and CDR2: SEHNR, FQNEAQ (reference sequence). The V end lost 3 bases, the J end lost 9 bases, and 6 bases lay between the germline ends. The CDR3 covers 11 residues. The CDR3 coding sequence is TGTGCCAGCAGCTTGGGGGGGCCCCAGCATTTT. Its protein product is CASSLGGPQHF. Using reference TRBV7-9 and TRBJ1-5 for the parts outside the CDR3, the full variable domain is DTGVSQNPRHKITKRGQNVTFRCDPISEHNRLYWYRQTLGQGPEFLTYFQNEAQLEKSRLLSDRFSAERPKGSFSTLEIQRTEQGDSAMYLCASSLGGPQHFGDGTRLSIL.

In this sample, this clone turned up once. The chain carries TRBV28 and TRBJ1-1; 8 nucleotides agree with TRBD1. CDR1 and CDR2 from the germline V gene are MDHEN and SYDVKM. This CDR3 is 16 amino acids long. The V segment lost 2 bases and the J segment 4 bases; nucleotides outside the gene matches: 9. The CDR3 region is CASSLPAQGGPTEAFF. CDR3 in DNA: TGTGCCAGCAGTTTACCCGCACAGGGGGGTCCCACTGAAGCTTTCTTT. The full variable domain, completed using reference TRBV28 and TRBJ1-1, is DVKVTQSSRYLVKRTGEKVFLECVQDMDHENMFWYRQDPGLGLRLIYFSYDVKMKEKGDIPEGYSVSREKKERFSLILESASTNQTSMYLCASSLPAQGGPTEAFFGQGTRLTVV.

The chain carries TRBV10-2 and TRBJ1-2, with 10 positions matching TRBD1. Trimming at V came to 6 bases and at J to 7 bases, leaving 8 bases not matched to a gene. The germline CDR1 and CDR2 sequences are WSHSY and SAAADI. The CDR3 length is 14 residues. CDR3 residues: CASRPGTGVSGYTF. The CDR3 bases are TGCGCCAGCAGGCCCGGGACAGGGGTTAGTGGCTACACCTTC.

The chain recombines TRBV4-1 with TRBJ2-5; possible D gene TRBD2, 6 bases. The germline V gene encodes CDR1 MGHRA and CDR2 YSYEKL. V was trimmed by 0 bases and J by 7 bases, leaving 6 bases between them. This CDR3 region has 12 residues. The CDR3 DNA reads TGCGCCAGCAGCCAAGACGGGGGGACCCAGTACTTC. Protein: CASSQDGGTQYF.

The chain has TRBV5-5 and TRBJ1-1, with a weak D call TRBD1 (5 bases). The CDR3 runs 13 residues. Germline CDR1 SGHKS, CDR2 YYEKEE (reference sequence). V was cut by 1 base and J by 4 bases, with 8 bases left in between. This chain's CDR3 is CASSLTGFTEAFF. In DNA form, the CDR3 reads TGTGCCAGCAGCTTGACAGGTTTCACTGAAGCTTTCTTT.

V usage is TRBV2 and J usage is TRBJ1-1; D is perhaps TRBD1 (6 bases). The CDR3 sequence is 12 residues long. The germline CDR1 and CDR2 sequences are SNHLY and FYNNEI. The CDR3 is CAYRDEDTEAFF. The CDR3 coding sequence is TGTGCTTACAGGGATGAGGACACTGAAGCTTTCTTT.

The chain's CDR3 is CASTTTMMNTEAFF. CDR3 in DNA: TGTGCCAGCACCACGACAATGATGAACACTGAAGCTTTCTTT. The chain couples TRBV2 to TRBJ1-1; the D is unclear. The V gene's germline CDR1 is SNHLY and CDR2 FYNNEI. There are 14 residues in the CDR3. V lost 7 bases and J 0 bases, leaving 12 bases between the germline ends.

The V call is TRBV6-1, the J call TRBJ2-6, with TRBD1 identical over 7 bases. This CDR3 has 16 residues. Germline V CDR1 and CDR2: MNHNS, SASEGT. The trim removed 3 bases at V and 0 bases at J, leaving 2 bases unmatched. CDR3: CASSEGQISGANVLTF. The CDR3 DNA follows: TGTGCCAGCAGTGAGGGACAGATCTCTGGGGCCAACGTCCTGACTTTC.

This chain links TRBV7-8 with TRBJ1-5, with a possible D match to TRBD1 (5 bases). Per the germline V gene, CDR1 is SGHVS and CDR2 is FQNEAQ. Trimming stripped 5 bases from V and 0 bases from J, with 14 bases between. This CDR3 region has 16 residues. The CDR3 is CASSPGGVYSNQPQHF. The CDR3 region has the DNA TGTGCCAGCAGCCCCGGGGGAGTCTATAGCAATCAGCCCCAGCATTTT. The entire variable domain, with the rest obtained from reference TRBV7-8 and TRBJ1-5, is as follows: GAGVSQSPRYKVAKRGQDVALRCDPISGHVSLFWYQQALGQGPEFLTYFQNEAQLDKSGLPSDRFFAERPEGSVSTLKIQRTQQEDSAVYLCASSPGGVYSNQPQHFGDGTRLSIL.

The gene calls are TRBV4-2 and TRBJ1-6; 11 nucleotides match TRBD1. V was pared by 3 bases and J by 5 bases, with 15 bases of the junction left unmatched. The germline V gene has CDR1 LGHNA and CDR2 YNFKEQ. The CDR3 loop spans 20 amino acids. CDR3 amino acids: CASSQGRGPGQGDNNSPLHF. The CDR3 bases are TGTGCCAGCAGCCAGGGGAGGGGTCCGGGACAGGGGGATAATAATTCACCCCTCCACTTT.